This T cell receptor (beta chain) was identified during a study of vaccination effects on CD4 cells after COVID-19. TCRdb keeps only in-frame clones here, not all; method: immunoSEQ multiplex PCR. The sample consists of around 46,000 clones, around 70% of them appearing once. Following 10 days of culture, CD4+ T cells were isolated. Each participant was given two doses of one vaccine (BNT162b2 or mRNA-1273). Neither prior SARS-CoV-2 infection nor positive nucleocapsid antibodies were present in the vaccine recipients. Trimming left V 2 bases short and J 9 bases short, with 12 bases between. Germline CDR1 and CDR2: SGHRS and YFSETQ. The length of the CDR3 is 14 residues. A remark on this clone: Its specificity is not known.

The receptor was isolated from a human donor who received a COVID-19 vaccine. The starting material was CD4+ T cells from PBMCs cultured without peptide, obtained after COVID-19 vaccination. The genes are TRBV5-1 and TRBJ1-6, with D unclear. The CDR3 protein is CASSLEGRSSPLHF. CDR3 DNA: TGCGCCAGCAGCTTAGAAGGGAGGAGTTCACCCCTCCACTTT. Variable domain in full (rest from reference TRBV5-1 and TRBJ1-6): KAGVTQTPRYLIKTRGQQVTLSCSPISGHRSVSWYQQTPGQGLQFLFEYFSETQRNKGNFPGRFSGRQFSNSRSEMNVSTLELGDSALYLCASSLEGRSSPLHFGNGTRLTVT.